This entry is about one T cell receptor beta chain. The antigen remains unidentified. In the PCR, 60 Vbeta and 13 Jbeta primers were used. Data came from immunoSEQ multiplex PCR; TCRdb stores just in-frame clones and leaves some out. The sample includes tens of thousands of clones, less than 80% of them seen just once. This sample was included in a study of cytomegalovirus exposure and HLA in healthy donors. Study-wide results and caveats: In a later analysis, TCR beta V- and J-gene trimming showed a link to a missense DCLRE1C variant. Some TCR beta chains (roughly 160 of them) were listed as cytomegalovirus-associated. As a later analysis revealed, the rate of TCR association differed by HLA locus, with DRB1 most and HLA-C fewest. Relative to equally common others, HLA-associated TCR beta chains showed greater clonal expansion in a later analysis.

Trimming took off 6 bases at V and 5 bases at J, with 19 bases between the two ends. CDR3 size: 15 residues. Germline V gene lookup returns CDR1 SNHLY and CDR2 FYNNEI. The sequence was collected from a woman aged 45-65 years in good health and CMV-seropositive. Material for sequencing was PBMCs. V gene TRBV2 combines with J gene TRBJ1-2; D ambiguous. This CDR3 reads CASRDSGLDIYGYTF. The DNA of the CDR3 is TGTGCCAGCAGGGACTCCGGACTGGATATATATGGCTACACCTTC.